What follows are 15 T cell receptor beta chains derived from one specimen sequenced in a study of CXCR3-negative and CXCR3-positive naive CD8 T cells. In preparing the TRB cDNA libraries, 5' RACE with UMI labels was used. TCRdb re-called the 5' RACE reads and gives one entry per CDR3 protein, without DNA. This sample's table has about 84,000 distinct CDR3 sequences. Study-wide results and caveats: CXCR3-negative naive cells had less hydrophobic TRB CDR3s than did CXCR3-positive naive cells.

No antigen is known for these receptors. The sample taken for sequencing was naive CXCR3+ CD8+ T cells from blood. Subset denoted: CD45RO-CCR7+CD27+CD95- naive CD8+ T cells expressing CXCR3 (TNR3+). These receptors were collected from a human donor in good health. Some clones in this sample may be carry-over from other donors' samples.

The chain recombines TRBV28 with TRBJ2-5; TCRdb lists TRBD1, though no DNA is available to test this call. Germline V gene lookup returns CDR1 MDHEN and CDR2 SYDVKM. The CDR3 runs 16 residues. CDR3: CASSSPGQGMAETQYF.

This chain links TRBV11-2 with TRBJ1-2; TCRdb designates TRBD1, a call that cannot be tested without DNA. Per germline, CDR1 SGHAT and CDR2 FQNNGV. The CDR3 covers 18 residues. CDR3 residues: CASSSLRDGEISNYGYTF.

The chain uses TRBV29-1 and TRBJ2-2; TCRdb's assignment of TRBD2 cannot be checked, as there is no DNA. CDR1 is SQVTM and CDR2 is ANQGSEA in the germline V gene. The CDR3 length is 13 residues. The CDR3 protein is CSVDGGYTGELFF.

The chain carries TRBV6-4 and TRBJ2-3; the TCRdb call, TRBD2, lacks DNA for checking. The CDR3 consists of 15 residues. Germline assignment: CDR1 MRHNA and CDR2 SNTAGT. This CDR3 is CASSETGGGTDTQYF.

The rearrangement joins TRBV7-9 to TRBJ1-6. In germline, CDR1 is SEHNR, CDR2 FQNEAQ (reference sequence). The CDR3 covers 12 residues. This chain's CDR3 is CASSSSSSPLHF.

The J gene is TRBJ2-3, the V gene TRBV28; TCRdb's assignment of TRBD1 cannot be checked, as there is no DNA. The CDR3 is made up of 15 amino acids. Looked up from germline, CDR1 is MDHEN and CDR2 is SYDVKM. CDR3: CASSSGETGSDTQYF. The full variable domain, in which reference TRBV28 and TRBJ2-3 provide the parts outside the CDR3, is DVKVTQSSRYLVKRTGEKVFLECVQDMDHENMFWYRQDPGLGLRLIYFSYDVKMKEKGDIPEGYSVSREKKERFSLILESASTNQTSMYLCASSSGETGSDTQYFGPGTRLTVL.

CDR3 amino acids: CASRKVGDTEAFF. V is TRBV28 and J is TRBJ1-1; TCRdb lists TRBD1, though no DNA is available to test this call. The CDR3 totals 13 residues. In germline, CDR1 is MDHEN, CDR2 SYDVKM.

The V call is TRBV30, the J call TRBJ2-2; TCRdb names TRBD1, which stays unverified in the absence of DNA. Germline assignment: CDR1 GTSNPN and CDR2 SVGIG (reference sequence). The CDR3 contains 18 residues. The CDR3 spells CAWMRGPSDSSNTGELFF.

The CDR3 protein is CSPRGLWGTQYF. The chain carries TRBV20-1 and TRBJ2-3; there is no DNA to check the TCRdb D call of TRBD1. In germline, CDR1 is DFQATT, CDR2 SNEGSKA (reference sequence). The CDR3 spans 12 residues.

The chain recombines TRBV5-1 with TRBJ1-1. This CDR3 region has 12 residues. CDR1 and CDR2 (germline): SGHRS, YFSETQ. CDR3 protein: CATGGGSTEAFF.

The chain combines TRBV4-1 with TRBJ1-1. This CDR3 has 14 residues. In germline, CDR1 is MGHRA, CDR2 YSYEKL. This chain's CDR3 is CASSQKSLGTEAFF.

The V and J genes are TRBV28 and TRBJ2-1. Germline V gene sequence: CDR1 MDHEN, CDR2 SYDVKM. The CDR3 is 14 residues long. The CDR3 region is CASSFLPGYNEQFF.

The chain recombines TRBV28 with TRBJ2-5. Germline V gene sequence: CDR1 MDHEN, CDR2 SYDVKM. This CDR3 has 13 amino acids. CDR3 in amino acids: CASSLFREETQYF.

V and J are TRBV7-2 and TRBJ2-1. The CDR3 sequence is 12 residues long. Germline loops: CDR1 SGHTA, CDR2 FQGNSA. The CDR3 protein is CASSPHGNERFF.

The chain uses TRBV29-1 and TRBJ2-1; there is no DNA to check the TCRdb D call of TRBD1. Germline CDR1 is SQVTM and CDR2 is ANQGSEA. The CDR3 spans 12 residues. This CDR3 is CSVGDGYNEQFF.